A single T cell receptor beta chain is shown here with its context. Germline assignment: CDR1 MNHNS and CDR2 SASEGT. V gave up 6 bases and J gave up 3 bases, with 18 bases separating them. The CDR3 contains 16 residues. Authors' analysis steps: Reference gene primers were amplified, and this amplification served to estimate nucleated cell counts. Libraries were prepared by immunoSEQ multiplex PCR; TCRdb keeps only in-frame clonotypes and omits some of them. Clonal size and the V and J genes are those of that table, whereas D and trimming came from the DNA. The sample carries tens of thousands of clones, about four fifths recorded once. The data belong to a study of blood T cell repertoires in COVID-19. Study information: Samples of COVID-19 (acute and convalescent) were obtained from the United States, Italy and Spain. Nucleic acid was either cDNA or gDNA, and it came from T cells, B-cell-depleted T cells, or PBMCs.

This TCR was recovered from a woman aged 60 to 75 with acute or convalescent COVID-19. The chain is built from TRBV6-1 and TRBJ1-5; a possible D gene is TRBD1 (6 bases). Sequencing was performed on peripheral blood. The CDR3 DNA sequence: TGTGCCAGCAGAGAAACGCCCGGGACACCCAATCAGCCCCAGCATTTT. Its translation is CASRETPGTPNQPQHF.